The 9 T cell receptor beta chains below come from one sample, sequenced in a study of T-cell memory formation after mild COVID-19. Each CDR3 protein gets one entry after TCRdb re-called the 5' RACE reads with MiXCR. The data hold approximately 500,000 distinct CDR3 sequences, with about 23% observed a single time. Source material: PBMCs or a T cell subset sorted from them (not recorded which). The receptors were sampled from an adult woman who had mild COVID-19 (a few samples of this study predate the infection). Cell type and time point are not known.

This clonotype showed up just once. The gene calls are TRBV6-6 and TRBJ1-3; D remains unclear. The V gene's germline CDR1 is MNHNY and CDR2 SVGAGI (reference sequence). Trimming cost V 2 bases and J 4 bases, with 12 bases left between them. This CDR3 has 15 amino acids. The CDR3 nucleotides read TGTGCCAGCAGTTACGTTCAGTCGGCCGGAAACACCATATATTTT. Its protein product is CASSYVQSAGNTIYF.

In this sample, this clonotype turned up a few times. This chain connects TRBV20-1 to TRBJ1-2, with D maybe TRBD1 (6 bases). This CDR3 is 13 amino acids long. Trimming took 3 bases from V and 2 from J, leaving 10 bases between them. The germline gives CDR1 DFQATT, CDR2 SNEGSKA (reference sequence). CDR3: CSASRDTNYGYTF. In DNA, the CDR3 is TGCAGTGCTAGTAGGGACACCAACTATGGCTACACCTTC.

CDR3 sequence reads: CSASLADTQYF. CDR3 bases: TGCAGTGCTAGCTTAGCAGATACGCAGTATTTT. The V and J genes are TRBV20-1 and TRBJ2-3; the D is unclear. CDR3 length: 11 residues. V lost 3 bases and J 4 bases, leaving 5 bases between the germline ends. Germline V lookup: CDR1 DFQATT, CDR2 SNEGSKA (reference sequence).

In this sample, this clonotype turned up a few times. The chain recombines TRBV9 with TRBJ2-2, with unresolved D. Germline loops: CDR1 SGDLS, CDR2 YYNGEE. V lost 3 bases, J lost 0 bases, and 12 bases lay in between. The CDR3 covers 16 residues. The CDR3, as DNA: TGTGCCAGCAGCGGTCTCCGCAGCCCGAACACCGGGGAGCTGTTTTTT. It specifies CASSGLRSPNTGELFF.

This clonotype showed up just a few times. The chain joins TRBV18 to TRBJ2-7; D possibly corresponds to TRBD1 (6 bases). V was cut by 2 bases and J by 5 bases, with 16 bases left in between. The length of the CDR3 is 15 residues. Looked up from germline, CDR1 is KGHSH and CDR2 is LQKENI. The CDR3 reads CASSPLTGGTDEQYF. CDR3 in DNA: TGTGCCAGCTCACCATTGACAGGAGGAACGGACGAGCAGTACTTC. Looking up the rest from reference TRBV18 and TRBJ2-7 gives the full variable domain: NAGVMQNPRHLVRRRGQEARLRCSPMKGHSHVYWYRQLPEEGLKFMVYLQKENIIDESGMPKERFSAEFPKEGPSILRIQQVVRGDSAAYFCASSPLTGGTDEQYFGPGTRLTVT.

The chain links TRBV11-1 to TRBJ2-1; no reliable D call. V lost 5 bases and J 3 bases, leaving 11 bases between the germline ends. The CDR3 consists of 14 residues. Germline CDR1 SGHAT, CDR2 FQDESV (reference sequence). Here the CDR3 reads CASSQSAFYNEQFF. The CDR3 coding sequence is TGTGCCAGCAGCCAGAGCGCGTTCTACAATGAGCAGTTCTTC. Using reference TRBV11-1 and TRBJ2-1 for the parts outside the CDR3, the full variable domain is EAEVAQSPRYKITEKSQAVAFWCDPISGHATLYWYRQILGQGPELLVQFQDESVVDDSQLPKDRFSAERLKGVDSTLKIQPAELGDSAMYLCASSQSAFYNEQFFGPGTRLTVL.

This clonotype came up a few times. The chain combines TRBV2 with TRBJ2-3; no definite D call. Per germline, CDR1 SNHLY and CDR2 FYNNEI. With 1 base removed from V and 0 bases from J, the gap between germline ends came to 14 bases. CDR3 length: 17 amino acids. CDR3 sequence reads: CASSEEEPLPSTDTQYF. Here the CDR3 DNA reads TGTGCCAGCAGTGAAGAAGAACCCCTGCCGAGCACAGATACGCAGTATTTT.

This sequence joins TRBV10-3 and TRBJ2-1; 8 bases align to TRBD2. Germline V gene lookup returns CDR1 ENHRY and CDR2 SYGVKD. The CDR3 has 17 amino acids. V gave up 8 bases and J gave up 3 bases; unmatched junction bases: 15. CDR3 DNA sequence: TGTGCCATCGGATTGGGCCTAGCGGGCGTCAGCTACAATGAGCAGTTCTTC. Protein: CAIGLGLAGVSYNEQFF.

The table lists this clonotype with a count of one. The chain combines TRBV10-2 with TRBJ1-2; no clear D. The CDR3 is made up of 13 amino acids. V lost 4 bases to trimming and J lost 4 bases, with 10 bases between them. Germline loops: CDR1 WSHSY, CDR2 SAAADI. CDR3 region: CASSALGAYGYTF. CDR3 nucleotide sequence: TGCGCCAGCAGTGCTCTGGGAGCCTATGGCTACACCTTC.